Following are 23 T cell receptor beta chains from one sample sequenced in a study of blood T cell repertoires in COVID-19. Libraries were prepared by immunoSEQ multiplex PCR; TCRdb keeps only in-frame clonotypes and omits some of them. Of about 230,000 clones listed, roughly 84% are singletons. The specimen sequenced was peripheral blood. The source is a woman in her forties or fifties with acute or convalescent COVID-19.

A word on this clone: This CDR3 is also generated by other DNA sequences in the sample. The chain carries TRBV5-1 and TRBJ1-1; 8 nucleotides match TRBD1. Germline assignment: CDR1 SGHRS and CDR2 YFSETQ. The CDR3 is made up of 14 amino acids. V shed 4 bases, J shed 4 bases, and the junction held 6 bases outside the gene matches. CDR3 loop: CASSHGTGGTEAFF. CDR3 DNA: TGCGCCAGCAGCCACGGGACAGGAGGCACTGAAGCTTTCTTT. The full variable domain, with the rest looked up from reference TRBV5-1 and TRBJ1-1, is KAGVTQTPRYLIKTRGQQVTLSCSPISGHRSVSWYQQTPGQGLQFLFEYFSETQRNKGNFPGRFSGRQFSNSRSEMNVSTLELGDSALYLCASSHGTGGTEAFFGQGTRLTVV.

This clone was observed at least ten times. The rearrangement links TRBV27 to TRBJ2-5, with TRBD1 matching over 7 bases. Germline-derived CDR1 and CDR2 are MNHEY and SMNVEV (reference sequence). The CDR3 consists of 12 residues. V lost 6 bases, J lost 5 bases, and 3 bases stayed unmatched. The CDR3 DNA follows: TGTGCCAGCAGGAGGGGGCTGGAGACCCAGTACTTC. This codes for CASRRGLETQYF.

The V and J genes are TRBV4-1 and TRBJ1-1, with 7 bases identical to TRBD1. Germline V gene sequence: CDR1 MGHRA, CDR2 YSYEKL. The CDR3 contains 14 residues. With 5 bases clipped from V and 1 base from J, the junction kept 4 bases outside the gene matches. The CDR3 loop is CASSWDRANTEAFF. The DNA of the CDR3 is TGCGCCAGCAGCTGGGACAGAGCGAACACTGAAGCTTTCTTT.

This chain joins TRBV5-6 and TRBJ2-7, with D maybe TRBD2 (5 bases). V was clipped by 0 bases and J by 5 bases, with 12 bases between them. The V gene's germline CDR1 is SGHDT and CDR2 YYEEEE. This CDR3 region has 14 residues. CDR3 amino acids: CASSLGGAGHEQYF. The CDR3 DNA reads TGTGCCAGCAGCTTGGGGGGAGCCGGGCACGAGCAGTACTTC.

A few counts support this clone. The chain carries TRBV7-2 and TRBJ1-4, with 7 positions matching TRBD1. J was trimmed by 7 bases and V by 3 bases; bases with no gene match: 5. The CDR3 has 14 residues. Germline lookup yields CDR1 SGHTA and CDR2 FQGNSA. DNA for the CDR3: TGTGCCAGCAGCTTCCGACAGGGAGGTGAAAAACTGTTTTTT. This gives the protein CASSFRQGGEKLFF.

This clone appeared once. The genes are TRBV9 and TRBJ1-2, with 7 bases identical to TRBD1. Germline V gene data show CDR1 as SGDLS and CDR2 as YYNGEE. This CDR3 contains 17 residues. V dropped 4 bases and J dropped 4; count of bases not matched to a gene: 16. The CDR3 sequence: CASSPGRGVGGIYGYTF. The CDR3 DNA is TGTGCCAGCAGCCCCGGTAGAGGGGTAGGGGGCATCTATGGCTACACCTTC.

The chain is built from TRBV7-6 and TRBJ2-3; D is possibly TRBD1 (5 bases). Looked up from germline, CDR1 is SGHVS and CDR2 is FNYEAQ. The CDR3 runs 16 residues. V lost 7 bases, J lost 6 bases, and 23 bases lay in between. CDR3 amino acids: CASTRTILDPADTQYF. The DNA for the CDR3 is TGTGCCAGCACTAGGACAATTCTCGATCCAGCCGATACGCAGTATTTT.

The chain employs TRBV10-3 and TRBJ2-3, with TRBD1 identical over 8 bases. With V trimmed by 7 bases and J by 1 base, 1 base remained unmatched. CDR3 size: 13 residues. The germline V gene has CDR1 ENHRY and CDR2 SYGVKD. This CDR3 reads CAINRGGTDTQYF. CDR3 DNA: TGTGCCATCAACAGGGGGGGCACAGATACGCAGTATTTT.

J is TRBJ2-5 and V is TRBV28, with a tentative D call TRBD1 (5 bases). Looked up from germline, CDR1 is MDHEN and CDR2 is SYDVKM. The V end was cut by 6 bases, the J end by 5 bases, with 13 bases between. The CDR3 runs 13 residues. The CDR3 region is CASRVQGGETQYF. The CDR3 nucleotides read TGTGCCAGCAGGGTCCAGGGTGGGGAGACCCAGTACTTC.

V gene TRBV9 combines with J gene TRBJ2-6; tentative D call: TRBD1 (7 bases). Germline V lookup: CDR1 SGDLS, CDR2 YYNGEE. V dropped 3 bases and J dropped 2 bases, with 12 bases sitting between them. This CDR3 spans 16 amino acids. CDR3 protein: CASSGLGGTGANVLTF. The CDR3 DNA reads TGTGCCAGCAGCGGACTAGGGGGCACTGGGGCCAACGTCCTGACTTTC. The variable domain in full, with the rest retrieved from reference TRBV9 and TRBJ2-6, is DSGVTQTPKHLITATGQRVTLRCSPRSGDLSVYWYQQSLDQGLQFLIQYYNGEERAKGNILERFSAQQFPDLHSELNLSSLELGDSALYFCASSGLGGTGANVLTFGAGSRLTVL.

This clone was detected only once. The V and J genes are TRBV9 and TRBJ1-1; 7 positions agree with TRBD1. The CDR3 has 14 residues. Germline V lookup: CDR1 SGDLS, CDR2 YYNGEE. The V gene end was trimmed by 4 bases and the J gene end by 5 bases; junction bases not matched to a gene: 8. In DNA form, the CDR3 reads TGTGCCAGCAGCCGCGGGACAGTCAAGACTGAAGCTTTCTTT. It specifies CASSRGTVKTEAFF.

DNA of the CDR3: TGTGCCAGCAGTGTAAGGCCAACTCGAGGCTCAGATACGCAGTATTTT. This encodes CASSVRPTRGSDTQYF. The chain carries TRBV2 and TRBJ2-3; no firm D call. CDR1 SNHLY and CDR2 FYNNEI come from the germline V gene. V lost 4 bases and J 4 bases, leaving 18 bases between the germline ends. CDR3 length: 16 residues.

The chain has TRBV19 and TRBJ2-7; the match to TRBD2 covers 12 bases. Germline loops: CDR1 LNHDA, CDR2 SQIVND (reference sequence). This CDR3 region has 15 residues. V gave up 5 bases and J gave up 0 bases; unmatched junction bases: 2. The CDR3 protein is CASSAGLAGSYEQYF. The DNA for the CDR3 is TGTGCCAGTAGTGCGGGACTAGCGGGCTCCTACGAGCAGTACTTC.

The chain uses TRBV7-2 and TRBJ1-4; D remains ambiguous. V was cut by 6 bases and J by 3 bases, with 14 bases left in between. Germline-derived CDR1 and CDR2 are SGHTA and FQGNSA. The CDR3 sequence is 15 residues long. This chain's CDR3 is CASRPDGGANEKLFF. The CDR3 bases are TGTGCCAGCAGGCCTGACGGCGGAGCTAATGAAAAACTGTTTTTT.

The gene calls are TRBV15 and TRBJ2-1, with 11 bases fitting TRBD1. Per germline, CDR1 LNHNV and CDR2 YYDKDF (reference sequence). Trimming took 9 bases from V and 5 from J; bases not matched to a gene: 18. This CDR3 comprises 18 residues. The CDR3 reads CATDPGQGVLTLDNEQFF. The CDR3 nucleotides are TGTGCCACAGACCCGGGACAGGGGGTTCTTACTCTTGACAATGAGCAGTTCTTC. The complete variable domain, with remaining parts taken from reference TRBV15 and TRBJ2-1, reads DAMVIQNPRYQVTQFGKPVTLSCSQTLNHNVMYWYQQKSSQAPKLLFHYYDKDFNNEADTPDNFQSRRPNTSFCFLDIRSPGLGDTAMYLCATDPGQGVLTLDNEQFFGPGTRLTVL.

Turning to this clone: Other DNA sequences in this specimen translate into the identical CDR3. This chain joins TRBV6-5 and TRBJ1-1; D is perhaps TRBD1 (6 bases). V lost 2 bases, J lost 4 bases, and 8 bases lay in between. The germline gives CDR1 MNHEY, CDR2 SVGAGI. The CDR3 covers 13 residues. CDR3 protein: CASSYGRGTEAFF. CDR3 nucleotides: TGTGCCAGCAGTTACGGCAGGGGCACTGAAGCTTTCTTT.

This rearrangement joins TRBV29-1 to TRBJ1-5; D may be TRBD1 (5 bases). The length of the CDR3 is 13 residues. Trimming cost V 6 bases and J 4 bases, with 13 bases left between them. Germline values: CDR1 SQVTM, CDR2 ANQGSEA. CDR3: CSVGIGGNQPQHF. The DNA of the CDR3 is TGCAGCGTCGGGATCGGGGGGAATCAGCCCCAGCATTTT.

This chain links TRBV19 with TRBJ2-2, with D possibly being TRBD2 (5 bases). V was clipped by 7 bases and J by 3 bases, with 18 bases between them. Looked up from germline, CDR1 is LNHDA and CDR2 is SQIVND (reference sequence). This CDR3 has 16 residues. The CDR3 DNA is TGTGCCAGTACTCCCCGAGGGCCCCCCCACACCGGGGAGCTGTTTTTT. It codes for CASTPRGPPHTGELFF. Based on the CDR3 plus reference TRBV19 and TRBJ2-2, the full variable domain is DGGITQSPKYLFRKEGQNVTLSCEQNLNHDAMYWYRQDPGQGLRLIYYSQIVNDFQKGDIAEGYSVSREKKESFPLTVTSAQKNPTAFYLCASTPRGPPHTGELFFGEGSRLTVL.

The chain is built from TRBV30 and TRBJ1-2, with a possible D match to TRBD1 (5 bases). The CDR3 length is 15 residues. Trimming pared 0 bases from V and 5 bases from J, leaving 16 bases between. Germline CDR1 GTSNPN, CDR2 SVGIG (reference sequence). This CDR3 is CAWSVRGILGYGYTF. CDR3 in DNA: TGTGCCTGGAGTGTACGGGGGATTCTGGGATATGGCTACACCTTC.

This clone was seen only a few times. The genes are TRBV15 and TRBJ1-3, with 7 bases lining up with TRBD1. CDR3 length: 16 amino acids. V was pared by 3 bases and J by 0 bases, with 5 bases of the junction left unmatched. The germline V gene has CDR1 LNHNV and CDR2 YYDKDF (reference sequence). CDR3 amino acids: CATSSFGTASGNTIYF. In DNA, the CDR3 is TGTGCCACCAGCAGCTTCGGGACAGCCTCTGGAAACACCATATATTTT.

The J gene is TRBJ2-7, the V gene TRBV6-1; D might be TRBD2 (6 bases). CDR3 length equals 16 residues. Germline-derived CDR1 and CDR2 are MNHNS and SASEGT. Trimming removed 0 bases at V and 4 bases at J, with 16 bases between. This chain's CDR3 is CASSEALSWRDYEQYF. The CDR3 region has the DNA TGTGCCAGCAGTGAAGCTCTCAGCTGGAGGGATTACGAGCAGTACTTC.

The chain combines TRBV11-3 with TRBJ2-5; 8 bases map to TRBD2. The CDR3 length is 14 residues. Germline V gene lookup returns CDR1 SGHNT and CDR2 YENEEA. V was pared by 5 bases and J by 2 bases, with 4 bases of the junction left unmatched. The chain's CDR3 is CASSPGGVQETQYF. The CDR3 nucleotides are TGTGCCAGCAGCCCGGGGGGGGTGCAAGAGACCCAGTACTTC. Full variable domain (missing parts from reference TRBV11-3 and TRBJ2-5): EAGVVQSPRYKIIEKKQPVAFWCNPISGHNTLYWYLQNLGQGPELLIRYENEEAVDDSQLPKDRFSAERLKGVDSTLKIQPAELGDSAVYLCASSPGGVQETQYFGPGTRLLVL.

V gene TRBV28 combines with J gene TRBJ2-3, with 10 bases lining up with TRBD2. Germline V gives CDR1 MDHEN, CDR2 SYDVKM. V was pared by 5 bases and J by 2 bases, with 7 bases of the junction left unmatched. The CDR3 runs 16 residues. The CDR3 sequence: CASSQRTSGYTDTQYF. DNA of the CDR3: TGTGCCAGCAGTCAAAGGACTAGCGGATACACAGATACGCAGTATTTT. Full variable domain (remainder filled in from reference TRBV28 and TRBJ2-3): DVKVTQSSRYLVKRTGEKVFLECVQDMDHENMFWYRQDPGLGLRLIYFSYDVKMKEKGDIPEGYSVSREKKERFSLILESASTNQTSMYLCASSQRTSGYTDTQYFGPGTRLTVL.